These 7 T cell receptor beta chains originate from one sample sequenced in a study of T-cell memory formation after mild COVID-19 (dated by TCRdb to the early 2020s). The method was 5' RACE. Sequencing instrument: Illumina NovaSeq 6000. The raw public reads went through TCRdb reprocessing: fastp at Q25, MiXCR clone calling, in-frame beta chains kept. Identical CDR3 protein sequences are pooled into one entry, listed with their most common genes and DNA. The sample table lists about 250,000 distinct CDR3 sequences, less than 20% of them with a count of one. The ten largest clonotypes hold under 2.5% of the sample. Sequencing was done on a sample of PBMCs or a T cell subset sorted from them (not recorded which). These receptor sequences come from an adult woman who had mild COVID-19 (a few samples of this study predate the infection). The sample titles of this study are shuffled in the database, so cell type and time point are left out; the donor was told from shared clones.

This clonotype was seen a handful of times. The rearrangement links TRBV19 to TRBJ1-2; no firm D call. The CDR3 is 11 amino acids. The germline V gene encodes CDR1 LNHDA and CDR2 SQIVND (reference sequence). The V end lost 3 bases, the J end lost 4 bases, and 3 bases lay between the germline ends. The CDR3 nucleotides are TGTGCCAGTAGTATCGGCTATGGCTACACCTTC. Residues: CASSIGYGYTF.

This clonotype occurred a few times. The DNA for the CDR3 is TGTGCCAGCAGTTATAGTAGCGGGAGATCCGATGAGCAGTTCTTC. Residues: CASSYSSGRSDEQFF. V usage is TRBV6-5 and J usage is TRBJ2-1, with 9 nucleotides matching TRBD2. The trim removed 3 bases at V and 8 bases at J, leaving 8 bases unmatched. The CDR3 extends over 15 amino acids. CDR1 and CDR2 from the germline V gene are MNHEY and SVGAGI.

V and J are TRBV19 and TRBJ1-2, with D unclear. The CDR3 loop spans 15 amino acids. CDR1 is LNHDA, CDR2 SQIVND, per germline (reference sequence). V was clipped by 8 bases and J by 8 bases, with 24 bases between them. The CDR3 DNA reads as TGTGCCAGTCGACCTATAGGGTCGCTATTGGAAGGCTACACCTTC. Its translation: CASRPIGSLLEGYTF.

The chain recombines TRBV5-1 with TRBJ2-5, with D perhaps TRBD2 (6 bases). Germline CDR1 SGHRS, CDR2 YFSETQ. The CDR3 runs 15 residues. Trimming took off 4 bases at V and 2 bases at J, with 15 bases between the two ends. This chain's CDR3 is CASSPGGLSQETQYF. CDR3 nucleotides: TGCGCCAGCAGCCCCGGAGGGTTGAGTCAAGAGACCCAGTACTTC.

Comment on this clonotype: An end of the junction differs from the germline gene, which may be a read error. The chain has TRBV6-5 and TRBJ2-6; TRBD1 agrees at 11 bases. Germline V CDR1 and CDR2: MNHEY, SVGAGI. There are 18 residues in the CDR3. The chain's CDR3 is CASSYGTGGFSGANVMTF. The CDR3 bases are TGTGCCAGCAGTTACGGGACAGGGGGATTTTCTGGGGCCAACGTCATGACTTTC.

The rearrangement joins TRBV5-5 to TRBJ1-6; 8 bases agree with TRBD1. The CDR3 totals 17 residues. J lost 9 bases, V lost 1 base, and 12 bases had no gene match. Germline V gene data show CDR1 as SGHKS and CDR2 as YYEKEE (reference sequence). CDR3 bases: TGTGCCAGCAGCTTGTCGGGAACAGGGGGTGTGCGTTCACCCCTCCACTTT. Residues: CASSLSGTGGVRSPLHF. The full variable domain, its missing parts supplied by reference TRBV5-5 and TRBJ1-6, is DAGVTQSPTHLIKTRGQQVTLRCSPISGHKSVSWYQQVLGQGPQFIFQYYEKEERGRGNFPDRFSARQFPNYSSELNVNALLLGDSALYLCASSLSGTGGVRSPLHFGNGTRLTVT.

The J gene is TRBJ2-5, the V gene TRBV29-1; weak D call: TRBD2 (6 bases). The CDR3 is made up of 13 amino acids. In germline, CDR1 is SQVTM, CDR2 ANQGSEA. V lost 6 bases and J lost 5, with 16 bases in between. Written as DNA, the CDR3 is TGCAGCGTAGGACTCCGACTAGGGGAGACCCAGTACTTC. Its protein is CSVGLRLGETQYF.